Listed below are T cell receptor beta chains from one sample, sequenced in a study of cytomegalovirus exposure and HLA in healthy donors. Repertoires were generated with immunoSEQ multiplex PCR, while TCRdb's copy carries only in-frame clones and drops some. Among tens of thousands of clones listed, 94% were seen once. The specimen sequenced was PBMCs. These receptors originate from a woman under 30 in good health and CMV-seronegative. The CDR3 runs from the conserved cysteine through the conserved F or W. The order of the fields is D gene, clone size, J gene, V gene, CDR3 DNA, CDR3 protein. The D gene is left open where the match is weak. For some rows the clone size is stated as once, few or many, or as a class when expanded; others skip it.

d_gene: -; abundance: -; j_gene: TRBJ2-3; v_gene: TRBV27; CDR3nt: TGTGCCACCCGAGCGCGGGGCTTAAGCACAGATACGCAGTATTTT; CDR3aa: CATRARGLSTDTQYF
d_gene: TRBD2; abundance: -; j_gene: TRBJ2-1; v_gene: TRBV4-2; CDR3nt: TGTGCCAGCAGCCAAGGGGAGGGGACGAGCTCCTACAATGAGCAGTTCTTC; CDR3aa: CASSQGEGTSSYNEQFF
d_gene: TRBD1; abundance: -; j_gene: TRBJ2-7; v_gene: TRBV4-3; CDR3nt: TGCGCCAGCAGCCAAGTCACAGGGGTAGGCTACGAGCAGTACTTC; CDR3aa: CASSQVTGVGYEQYF
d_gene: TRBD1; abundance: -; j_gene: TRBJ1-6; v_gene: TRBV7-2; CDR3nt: TGTGCCAGCAGCCACACATACCGGGACAGACTGAATTCACCCCTCCACTTT; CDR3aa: CASSHTYRDRLNSPLHF
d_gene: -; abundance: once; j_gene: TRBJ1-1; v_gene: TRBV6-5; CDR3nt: TGTGCCAGCAGGATGGACAGATCCAACACTGAAGCTTTCTTT; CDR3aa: CASRMDRSNTEAFF
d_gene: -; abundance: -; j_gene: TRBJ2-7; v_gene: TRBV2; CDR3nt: TGTGCCAGCAGTGGTACTTCTCTCAACCGCTATGAGCAGTACTTC; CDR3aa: CASSGTSLNRYEQYF
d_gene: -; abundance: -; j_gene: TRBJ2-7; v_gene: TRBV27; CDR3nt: TGTGCCAGCAGTTTATCGGGACACCCTTCTTACGAGCAGTACTTC; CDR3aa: CASSLSGHPSYEQYF
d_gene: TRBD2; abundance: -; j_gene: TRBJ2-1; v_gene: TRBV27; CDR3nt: TGTGCCAGCAGTTTATTAACTAGCGGGGGGGTCTCCTACAATGAGCAGTTCTTC; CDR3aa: CASSLLTSGGVSYNEQFF
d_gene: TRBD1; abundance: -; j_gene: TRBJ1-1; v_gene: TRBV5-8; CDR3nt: TGTGCCAGCAGCTTCTTGACCGGGACAGGGGGTGTTAGGGCTTTCTTT; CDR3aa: CASSFLTGTGGVRAFF
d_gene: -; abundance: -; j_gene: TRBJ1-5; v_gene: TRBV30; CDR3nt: TGTGCCTGGAGTGTTCCGGGGGGGCCCCCATCGGCCCAGCATTTT; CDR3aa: CAWSVPGGPPSAQHF
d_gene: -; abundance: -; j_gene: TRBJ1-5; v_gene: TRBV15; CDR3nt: TGTGCCACCTCGAAGGGGGGGCATAGCAATCAGCCCCAGCATTTT; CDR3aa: CATSKGGHSNQPQHF
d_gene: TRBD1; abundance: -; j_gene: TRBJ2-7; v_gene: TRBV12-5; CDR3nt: TGTGCTAGTGGATTCCCCGGGACAGGGTTGGGGGAGCAGTACTTC; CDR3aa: CASGFPGTGLGEQYF
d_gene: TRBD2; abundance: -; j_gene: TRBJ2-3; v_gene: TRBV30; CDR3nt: TGTGCCTATAACCCTAGCGGGGGACGCACAGATACGCAGTATTTT; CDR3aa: CAYNPSGGRTDTQYF
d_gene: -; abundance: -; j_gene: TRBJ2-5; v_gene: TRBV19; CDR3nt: TGTGCCAGTAGTATAGGCAGGGGAGAGACCCAGTACTTC; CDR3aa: CASSIGRGETQYF
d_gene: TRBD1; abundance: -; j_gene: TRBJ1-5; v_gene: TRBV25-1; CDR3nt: TGTGCCAGCAGGGAGACAGGGTTGAATCAGCCCCAGCATTTT; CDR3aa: CASRETGLNQPQHF
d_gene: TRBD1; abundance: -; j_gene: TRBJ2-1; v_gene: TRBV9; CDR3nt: TGTGCCAGCAGCGCTGGACAGGGGGGGTCCTACAATGAGCAGTTCTTC; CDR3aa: CASSAGQGGSYNEQFF
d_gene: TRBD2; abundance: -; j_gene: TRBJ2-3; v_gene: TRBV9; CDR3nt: TGTGCCAGCAGCGTAGGGGCTCGCGGGGGGGCCGGGGATACGCAGTATTTT; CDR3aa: CASSVGARGGAGDTQYF
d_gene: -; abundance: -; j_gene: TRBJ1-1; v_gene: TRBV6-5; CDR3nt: TGTGCCAGCAGTTCGCGACAGTTGGGGAACACTGAAGCTTTCTTT; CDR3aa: CASSSRQLGNTEAFF
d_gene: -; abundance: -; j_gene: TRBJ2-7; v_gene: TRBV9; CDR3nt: TGTGCCAGCAGTCTGACAGGAAGCTCCTACGAGCAGTACTTC; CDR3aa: CASSLTGSSYEQYF
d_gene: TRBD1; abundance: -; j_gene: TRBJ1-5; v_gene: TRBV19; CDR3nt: TGTGCCAGTAGACTGGGACAGACCTATCAGCCCCAGCATTTT; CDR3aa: CASRLGQTYQPQHF
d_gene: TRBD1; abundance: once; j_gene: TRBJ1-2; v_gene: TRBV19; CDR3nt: TGTGCCAGTAGTATCGATAGGGGACAGGGGTCTTCTAACTATGGCTACACCTTC; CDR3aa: CASSIDRGQGSSNYGYTF
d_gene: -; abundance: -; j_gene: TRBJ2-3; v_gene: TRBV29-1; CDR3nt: TGCAGCGTACTACAGGGAGCTAGCACAGATACGCAGTATTTT; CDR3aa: CSVLQGASTDTQYF
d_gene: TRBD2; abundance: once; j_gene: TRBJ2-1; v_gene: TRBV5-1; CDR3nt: TGCGCCAGCAGCTTGTCTAGCGGGGCTTACAATGAGCAGTTCTTC; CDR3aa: CASSLSSGAYNEQFF
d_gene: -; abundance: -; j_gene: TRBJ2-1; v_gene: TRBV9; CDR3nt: TGTGCCAGCAGCCCCTACCTCTTAACGCAAAATGAGCAGTTCTTC; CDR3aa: CASSPYLLTQNEQFF
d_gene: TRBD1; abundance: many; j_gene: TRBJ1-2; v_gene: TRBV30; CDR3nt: TGTGCCTGGAATCCGCAGGGGGGTGGCTACACCTTC; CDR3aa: CAWNPQGGGYTF
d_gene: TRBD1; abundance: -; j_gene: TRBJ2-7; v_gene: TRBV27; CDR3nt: TGTGCCAGCAGGGTACCGGGACAGGGGAACGAGCAGTACTTC; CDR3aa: CASRVPGQGNEQYF
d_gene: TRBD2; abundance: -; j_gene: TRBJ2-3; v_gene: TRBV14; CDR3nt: TGTGCCAGCAGCCTAGGGACTAGCGGGCCATGGTTTGCAGATACGCAGTATTTT; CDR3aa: CASSLGTSGPWFADTQYF
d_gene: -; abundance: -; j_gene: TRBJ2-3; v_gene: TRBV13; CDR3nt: TGTGCCAGCAGACGTTCAGGGGCCGATACGCAGTATTTT; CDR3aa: CASRRSGADTQYF
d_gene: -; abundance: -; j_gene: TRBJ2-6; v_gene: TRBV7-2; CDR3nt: TGTGCCAGCAGCTCCAAGCGGGTAGGGGACTCTGGGGCCAACGTCCTGACTTTC; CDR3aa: CASSSKRVGDSGANVLTF
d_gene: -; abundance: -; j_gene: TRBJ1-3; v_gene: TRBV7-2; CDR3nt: TGTGCCAGCAGGGAGGGTGTCTCTGGAAACACCATATATTTT; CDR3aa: CASREGVSGNTIYF
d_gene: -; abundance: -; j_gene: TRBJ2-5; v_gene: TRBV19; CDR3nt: TGTGCCAGTAGACGCTGGGGACAACAAGAGACCCAGTACTTC; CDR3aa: CASRRWGQQETQYF
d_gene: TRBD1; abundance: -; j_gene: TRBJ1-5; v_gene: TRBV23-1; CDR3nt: TGCGCCAGCAGTCAATCCGACAGGGCCTATAGCAATCAGCCCCAGCATTTT; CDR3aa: CASSQSDRAYSNQPQHF
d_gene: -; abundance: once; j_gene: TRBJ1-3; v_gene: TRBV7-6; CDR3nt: TGTGCCAGCAGCTTAGAAGGGGCACTCCTCTCTGGAAACACCATATATTTT; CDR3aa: CASSLEGALLSGNTIYF
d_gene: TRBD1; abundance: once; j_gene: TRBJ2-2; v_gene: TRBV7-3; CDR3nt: TGTGCCAGCAGCAGGACAGGGCCCAACACCGGGGAGCTGTTTTTT; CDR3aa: CASSRTGPNTGELFF